This record concerns one T cell receptor (beta chain) sequence. Its antigen is unidentified. Here immunoSEQ multiplex PCR was the method, and the copy in TCRdb shows in-frame clones only, minus some. The table has 25,000 to 35,000 clones, roughly 71% seen once. All patients relapsed after autologous stem cell transplantation, and brentuximab vedotin exposure varied. The CDR3 runs 15 residues. V shed 5 bases and J shed 9 bases, with 22 bases lying between them. Per germline, CDR1 LNHDA and CDR2 SQIVND (reference sequence). This entry is derived from a study of PD-1 blockade in classical Hodgkin lymphoma. Whole-study findings and limits: Whereas CD4+ TCR diversity had risen significantly by C4D1, CD8+ TCR diversity had not.

The specimen was peripheral blood mononuclear cells (PBMCs), collected before the second cycle of nivolumab. This chain joins TRBV19 and TRBJ2-5; a weak D match, TRBD2 (6 bases). The receptor was derived from a human donor with classical Hodgkin lymphoma. CDR3 bases: TGTGCCAGTAGTTTTAGCGGAGAGGCCCCCGCGGCCCAGTACTTC. Its translation is CASSFSGEAPAAQYF.